These 14 T cell receptor beta chains originate from one sample sequenced in a study of OX40 agonist ivuxolimab in advanced cancers. Method: immunoSEQ multiplex PCR; TCRdb's copy keeps in-frame clones and lacks some. This table has roughly 57,000 clones, 70% to 85% appearing once. The material was CD4+ or CD8+ T cells sorted from blood, obtained in a trial of the OX40 agonist ivuxolimab. All receptors come from an adult with an advanced solid tumor such as melanoma, head and neck, liver or kidney cancer.

The chain links TRBV11-2 to TRBJ2-7; D may be TRBD1 (6 bases). V was pared by 0 bases and J by 0 bases, with 9 bases between. The germline gives CDR1 SGHAT, CDR2 FQNNGV. The CDR3 contains 15 residues. The CDR3 here is CASSLEDRSSYEQYF. The CDR3 region has the DNA TGTGCCAGCAGCTTAGAAGACAGGAGCTCCTACGAGCAGTACTTC.

The V and J genes are TRBV7-3 and TRBJ2-5; perhaps D is TRBD1 or TRBD2 (6 bases each). The V end lost 3 bases, the J end lost 5 bases, and 13 bases lay between the germline ends. The CDR3 consists of 14 residues. The V gene's germline CDR1 is SGHTA and CDR2 FQGTGA. The CDR3 coding sequence is TGTGCCAGCAGCTTGAGTGGGGGGCGCGAGACCCAGTACTTC. This gives the protein CASSLSGGRETQYF. Using reference TRBV7-3 and TRBJ2-5 for the parts outside the CDR3, the full variable domain is GAGVSQTPSNKVTEKGKYVELRCDPISGHTALYWYRQSLGQGPEFLIYFQGTGAADDSGLPNDRFFAVRPEGSVSTLKIQRTERGDSAVYLCASSLSGGRETQYFGPGTRLLVL.

The chain uses TRBV29-1 and TRBJ1-1; D uncertain. The CDR3 has 11 amino acids. V was clipped by 7 bases and J by 1 base, with 7 bases between them. Germline V gene sequence: CDR1 SQVTM, CDR2 ANQGSEA. The CDR3 coding sequence is TGCAGCGGAGGAACGAACACTGAAGCTTTCTTT. Amino acid sequence: CSGGTNTEAFF. Full variable domain (outside the CDR3, taken from reference TRBV29-1 and TRBJ1-1): SAVISQKPSRDICQRGTSLTIQCQVDSQVTMMFWYRQQPGQSLTLIATANQGSEATYESGFVIDKFPISRPNLTFSTLTVSNMSPEDSSIYLCSGGTNTEAFFGQGTRLTVV.

The chain links TRBV6-1 to TRBJ1-5; TRBD1 matches 7 bases. The V gene's germline CDR1 is MNHNS and CDR2 SASEGT. The CDR3 runs to 11 residues. With 11 bases clipped from V and 5 bases from J, the junction kept 3 bases outside the gene matches. CDR3 sequence: CAVQGDQPQHF. Here the CDR3 DNA reads TGTGCCGTTCAGGGGGATCAGCCCCAGCATTTT.

The V and J genes are TRBV5-1 and TRBJ2-3, with a weak D call TRBD2 (5 bases). Trimming removed 0 bases from V and 6 bases from J, with 5 bases in between. The CDR3 loop spans 12 amino acids. Germline-derived CDR1 and CDR2 are SGHRS and YFSETQ. The CDR3 here is CASSLERDTQYF. The CDR3 coding sequence is TGCGCCAGCAGCTTGGAGCGGGATACGCAGTATTTT.

The chain links TRBV9 to TRBJ1-2, with 8 bases aligning to TRBD1. V shed 0 bases and J 6 bases; nucleotides not matched to a gene: 4. CDR3 size: 14 residues. CDR1 is SGDLS, CDR2 YYNGEE, per germline. CDR3 sequence (DNA): TGTGCCAGCAGCGTAGTAGGACAGGGTCATGGCTACACCTTC. Protein sequence: CASSVVGQGHGYTF.

The gene calls are TRBV6-4 and TRBJ2-4, with 10 nucleotides matching TRBD1. J gave up 7 bases and V 6 bases, and 3 bases lay outside the gene matches. CDR3 length: 13 amino acids. Germline assignment: CDR1 MRHNA and CDR2 SNTAGT. CDR3 nucleotide sequence: TGTGCCAGCAGCGCGGACAGGGGGAACATTCAGTACTTC. This codes for CASSADRGNIQYF.

The CDR3 DNA follows: TGTGCCAGCAGCTCCTGGGACAGACCAAATTCACCCCTCCACTTT. It translates to CASSSWDRPNSPLHF. V gene TRBV7-8 combines with J gene TRBJ1-6, with TRBD1 identical over 7 bases. J gave up 7 bases and V 4 bases, and 7 bases lay outside the gene matches. CDR3 length: 15 residues. Germline loops: CDR1 SGHVS, CDR2 FQNEAQ.

The CDR3 nucleotides are TGTGCCAGCAGCGAGGGTGTTTCGGGGGAACCCTACGAGCAGTACTTC. Its protein is CASSEGVSGEPYEQYF. The chain is built from TRBV9 and TRBJ2-7, with a tentative D call TRBD2 (6 bases). The length of the CDR3 is 16 residues. The V gene's germline CDR1 is SGDLS and CDR2 YYNGEE. V lost 3 bases and J lost 2, with 18 bases in between.

In regard to this clone: This sample includes further DNA sequences coding for the same CDR3. The J gene is TRBJ2-5, the V gene TRBV5-1; 7 nucleotides line up with TRBD2. This CDR3 spans 16 amino acids. CDR1 and CDR2 (germline): SGHRS, YFSETQ. J was trimmed by 5 bases and V by 2 bases; bases with no gene match: 12. The CDR3 here is CASSFSAGLREETQYF. The DNA of the CDR3 is TGCGCCAGCAGCTTCTCAGCGGGGCTCCGGGAGGAGACCCAGTACTTC. Full variable domain (outside the CDR3, taken from reference TRBV5-1 and TRBJ2-5): KAGVTQTPRYLIKTRGQQVTLSCSPISGHRSVSWYQQTPGQGLQFLFEYFSETQRNKGNFPGRFSGRQFSNSRSEMNVSTLELGDSALYLCASSFSAGLREETQYFGPGTRLLVL.

V gene TRBV6-6 combines with J gene TRBJ2-1, with a tentative D call TRBD2 (5 bases). The germline V gene has CDR1 MNHNY and CDR2 SVGAGI (reference sequence). Trimming removed 3 bases from V and 3 bases from J, with 15 bases in between. This CDR3 is 16 amino acids long. The CDR3 protein is CASSYARGQSYNEQFF. The CDR3 DNA reads as TGTGCCAGCAGTTATGCCCGGGGTCAAAGCTACAATGAGCAGTTCTTC.

The chain carries TRBV7-8 and TRBJ2-2; 8 bases are shared with TRBD2. After removal of 5 bases from V and 2 bases from J, the junction contained 16 bases not matched to a gene. The CDR3 runs to 19 residues. The V gene's germline CDR1 is SGHVS and CDR2 FQNEAQ. CDR3 amino acids: CASSRAGAGGLVNTGELFF. The CDR3 DNA reads as TGTGCCAGCAGCCGTGCGGGGGCGGGGGGACTAGTAAACACCGGGGAGCTGTTTTTT.

This CDR3 is CASSPAPQHF. The CDR3 DNA is TGTGCCAGCAGCCCCGCCCCCCAGCATTTT. V and J are TRBV7-6 and TRBJ1-5; D uncertain. V was clipped by 5 bases and J by 10 bases, with 6 bases between them. The CDR3 loop spans 10 amino acids. Germline V lookup: CDR1 SGHVS, CDR2 FNYEAQ.

The CDR3 reads CSVRTGRDEKLFF. As DNA, the CDR3 is TGCAGCGTGCGGACAGGCAGGGATGAAAAACTGTTTTTT. V is TRBV29-1 and J is TRBJ1-4, with 7 nucleotides matching TRBD1. V shed 6 bases, J shed 6 bases, and the junction held 7 bases outside the gene matches. The CDR3 runs 13 residues. Germline CDR1 SQVTM, CDR2 ANQGSEA.